This T cell receptor beta chain was retrieved from a study of T cell changes during pregnancy in multiple sclerosis. This CDR3 is 12 amino acids long. V lost 4 bases and J lost 5, with 11 bases in between. CDR1 and CDR2 from the germline V gene are SQVTM and ANQGSEA. Here immunoSEQ multiplex PCR was the method, and the copy in TCRdb shows in-frame clones only, minus some. The sample holds about 44,000 clones; roughly 90% are singletons and the top ten take over 0.5%. The chain couples TRBV29-1 to TRBJ1-2, with D perhaps matching TRBD1 (6 bases). Sequences were derived from CD4+ T cells from peripheral blood mononuclear cells, sampled in the third trimester of pregnancy. The receptor comes from a female donor with multiple sclerosis, enrolled in a pregnancy study. CDR3 residues: CSVGDTRYGYTF. The CDR3 DNA follows: TGCAGCGTTGGGGACACAAGATATGGCTACACCTTC. Full variable domain (missing parts from reference TRBV29-1 and TRBJ1-2): SAVISQKPSRDICQRGTSLTIQCQVDSQVTMMFWYRQQPGQSLTLIATANQGSEATYESGFVIDKFPISRPNLTFSTLTVSNMSPEDSSIYLCSVGDTRYGYTFGSGTRLTVV.